This T cell receptor (beta chain) was profiled in a study of neurological immune-mediated disorders. Study-level results: There were no CDR3 amino acid sequences shared by expanded clones across subjects, a result suggesting private repertoires in all groups.

Stated time point: longitudinal time-point 3. Unsorted libraries were prepared from 2 million PBMCs that had been stored at -80 C. The germline V gene has CDR1 SQVTM and CDR2 ANQGSEA. The CDR3 consists of 13 residues. Trimming removed 2 bases at V and 3 bases at J, with 8 bases between. Synthesis of cDNA was accomplished via 5'RACE employing 10-nucleotide random UMIs. A single run covered 15-18 subjects with over 190 million TCR-beta sequences. TCRdb passed the 5' RACE reads through MiXCR, listing each CDR3 protein once. The table lists about 45,000 distinct CDR3 sequences, about 14% of them singletons. Many counts were recorded for this clonotype. Its antigen is not known.

The chain links TRBV29-1 to TRBJ2-1; D not certain. Sample: PBMCs. The TCR was taken from a man younger than 45 in good health. The CDR3 bases are TGCAGCGTTGAAAGCTCTGTCTACAATGAGCAGTTCTTC. This translates into CSVESSVYNEQFF.